Sequencing of this TCR beta chain was carried out in a study of cytomegalovirus exposure and HLA in healthy donors. Broader study findings: Prior analysis indicated that the majority of TCR beta V segments exhibited productivity approximately 87% or approximately 30% of the time. There were several of the most significant clusters that appeared linked to common viral pathogens in a later analysis.

This CDR3 has 14 amino acids. V shed 3 bases, J shed 2 bases, and the junction held 2 bases outside the gene matches. The germline V gene encodes CDR1 SGHVS and CDR2 FNYEAQ. 13 Jbeta primers and 60 Vbeta primers were used for the PCR. Some clones are missing from TCRdb's copy, which holds only in-frame ones; the method was immunoSEQ multiplex PCR. The sample includes about 170,000 clones, around four fifths of them seen just once. A word on this clone: No antigen is known for it.

The receptor was derived from a female donor in good health and CMV-seronegative. The sample was PBMCs. This sequence joins TRBV7-6 and TRBJ2-3; 7 nucleotides match TRBD2. The CDR3 region has the DNA TGTGCCAGCAGCTTCGGGACTATCACAGATACGCAGTATTTT. Its translation: CASSFGTITDTQYF. Full variable domain (rest looked up from reference TRBV7-6 and TRBJ2-3): GAGVSQSPRYKVTKRGQDVALRCDPISGHVSLYWYRQALGQGPEFLTYFNYEAQQDKSGLPNDRFSAERPEGSISTLTIQRTEQRDSAMYRCASSFGTITDTQYFGPGTRLTVL.